This entry features one T cell receptor (beta chain) sequence. This specimen comes from a study of cytomegalovirus exposure and HLA in healthy donors. Germline V gene lookup returns CDR1 SGHAT and CDR2 FQDESV (reference sequence). There are 13 residues in the CDR3. Trimming removed 11 bases at V and 8 bases at J, with 19 bases between. PCR was performed using 60 Vbeta and 13 Jbeta primers. TCRdb's copy holds only in-frame clones and misses some; the assay was immunoSEQ multiplex PCR. The sample has about 170,000 clones; around four fifths are singletons. The chain combines TRBV11-1 with TRBJ2-1, with D maybe TRBD2 (6 bases). This clonotype originated in a woman aged 30 to 39 in good health and CMV-seropositive. The specimen sequenced was PBMCs. The CDR3 region has the DNA TGTGCCGCGGGGAAGGGTTATGTCGATGAGCAGTTCTTC. Encoded protein: CAAGKGYVDEQFF.